What follows describes a single T cell receptor (beta chain). Its antigen remains unidentified. Germline values: CDR1 LNHNV, CDR2 YYDKDF (reference sequence). With V trimmed by 1 base and J by 3 bases, 11 bases remained unmatched. The CDR3 sequence is 18 residues long. TCRdb itself ran the reads through MiXCR, one entry per CDR3 protein. This sample has fewer than 1,000,000 distinct CDR3 sequences, with about a third found just once. These data originate in a study of T cell repertoires in cytomegalovirus infection. Study overall: Use of recently identified HLA-C-restricted and well-studied HLA-B-restricted CMV epitopes was part of the study. A matching HLA type, together with CMV infection, was signaled by public TCR beta signatures. The study's findings and limits: Dominating the ex vivo response were HLA-C-restricted CMV-specific TCR beta clonotypes.

The chain joins TRBV15 to TRBJ1-2; 10 nucleotides line up with TRBD1. Sequences were derived from cultured CD8+ T cells from PBMCs, sampled from culture after CMV antigen stimulation. This TCR was sampled from a human donor in good health (CMV status not recorded). Some clones in this sample may be carry-over from other donors' samples. The CDR3 coding sequence is TGTGCCACCAGCAGAGGAACCCTCACGACAGGGGGCGACTATGGCTACACCTTC. It codes for CATSRGTLTTGGDYGYTF.